This passage covers 7 T cell receptor beta chains from one sample sequenced in a study of blood T cell repertoires in COVID-19. TCRdb keeps only in-frame clones here, not all; method: immunoSEQ multiplex PCR. The sample has approximately 230,000 clones; 70% to 85% are singletons. The sample was peripheral blood. The receptor set was obtained from a man at least 80 years old with acute or convalescent COVID-19.

Details on this clone: This sample also contains other DNA sequences that code for the same CDR3. V is TRBV5-1 and J is TRBJ1-4; the match to TRBD1 covers 8 bases. J lost 8 bases, V lost 4 bases, and 7 bases had no gene match. The CDR3 contains 14 residues. Germline assignment: CDR1 SGHRS and CDR2 YFSETQ. Here the CDR3 DNA reads TGCGCCAGCAGCCTTGGACAGGGAGGAGAAAAACTGTTTTTT. Translating gives CASSLGQGGEKLFF.

The chain uses TRBV5-1 and TRBJ1-1, with D tentatively TRBD1 (6 bases). Germline assignment: CDR1 SGHRS and CDR2 YFSETQ. V lost 0 bases, J lost 1 base, and 16 bases lay in between. The CDR3 length is 17 residues. In DNA form, the CDR3 reads TGCGCCAGCAGCTTGGTGGGGGCAGGGGAGGGGAACACTGAAGCTTTCTTT. Translation gives CASSLVGAGEGNTEAFF.

This chain connects TRBV18 to TRBJ2-2, with a possible D match to TRBD1 (6 bases). The CDR3 totals 17 residues. Trimming took off 4 bases at V and 1 base at J, with 16 bases between the two ends. Germline CDR1 KGHSH, CDR2 LQKENI. The CDR3 DNA reads TGTGCCAGCTCACAAGGGACATCCCGGAGGAACACCGGGGAGCTGTTTTTT. It yields the protein CASSQGTSRRNTGELFF. Full variable domain (outside the CDR3, taken from reference TRBV18 and TRBJ2-2): NAGVMQNPRHLVRRRGQEARLRCSPMKGHSHVYWYRQLPEEGLKFMVYLQKENIIDESGMPKERFSAEFPKEGPSILRIQQVVRGDSAAYFCASSQGTSRRNTGELFFGEGSRLTVL.

V usage is TRBV10-2 and J usage is TRBJ1-6, with 7 positions matching TRBD1. V lost 0 bases and J lost 7; bases outside the gene matches: 6. Germline V CDR1 and CDR2: WSHSY, SAAADI. CDR3 size: 16 residues. Written as DNA, the CDR3 is TGCGCCAGCAGTGAGTCCTCGGGACAGCGAAATTCACCCCTCCACTTT. This gives the protein CASSESSGQRNSPLHF.

The J gene is TRBJ2-2, the V gene TRBV6-5; the D gene is possibly TRBD1 (5 bases). The germline V and J ends were trimmed by 7 bases and 1 base, with 10 bases remaining between them. The CDR3 is 14 residues long. Per the germline V gene, CDR1 is MNHEY and CDR2 is SVGAGI. The CDR3 region is CASTLGQNTGELFF. The CDR3 coding sequence is TGTGCCAGCACTTTAGGACAGAACACCGGGGAGCTGTTTTTT.

The chain combines TRBV10-3 with TRBJ2-3; the match to TRBD1 covers 7 bases. The germline V gene has CDR1 ENHRY and CDR2 SYGVKD. V trimming: 4 bases; J trimming: 6 bases; junction bases outside the gene matches: 7. The CDR3 length is 14 residues. In DNA, the CDR3 is TGTGCCATCAGTGGGGAACAGGGGATTGATACGCAGTATTTT. Translated: CAISGEQGIDTQYF.

The CDR3 DNA follows: TGTGCCAGCAGCGCGTTAAAGGAGTTCCAAGAGACCCAGTACTTC. Encoded protein: CASSALKEFQETQYF. V usage is TRBV5-6 and J usage is TRBJ2-5; D is ambiguous. CDR1 is SGHDT and CDR2 is YYEEEE in the germline V gene. CDR3 length: 15 amino acids. Trimming pared 4 bases from V and 1 base from J, leaving 14 bases between.